Shown below are 27 T cell receptor beta chains from a single sample sequenced in a study of T-cell reconstitution after alpha-beta-depleted transplantation in children. Unique molecular identifiers featured in how the TCRbeta library was prepared. TCRdb reprocessed the PCR reads via MiXCR and lists one record per CDR3 protein. The sample carries 700,000 to 950,000 distinct CDR3 sequences, roughly 15% recorded once. The sequenced sample was PBMCs, mostly from graft donor cells, obtained 360 days after TCRalphabeta/CD19-depleted stem cell transplant. The receptors come from a male patient between 10 and 17 years old who had a stem cell transplant for acute lymphoblastic leukemia, so the T cells may come from the graft donor.

The rearrangement uses TRBV29-1 and TRBJ2-1; unclear D gene. Germline V CDR1 and CDR2: SQVTM, ANQGSEA. V lost 8 bases and J lost 1, with 15 bases in between. This CDR3 has 14 residues. The CDR3 DNA is TGCAGCACCCGCAGGAGAGCTTCCTACAATGAGCAGTTCTTC. Translation gives CSTRRRASYNEQFF.

This clonotype appeared a few times. This chain connects TRBV6-5 to TRBJ2-2, with D perhaps TRBD2 (5 bases). The ends were cut back, 0 bases at V and 0 bases at J, with 8 bases in the middle. Germline V gives CDR1 MNHEY, CDR2 SVGAGI. The CDR3 extends over 16 amino acids. The CDR3 is CASSYSRLTNTGELFF. The CDR3 DNA follows: TGTGCCAGCAGTTACTCGCGACTAACGAACACCGGGGAGCTGTTTTTT.

The chain employs TRBV5-1 and TRBJ2-5, with D unresolved. Trimming cost V 2 bases and J 5 bases, with 13 bases left between them. CDR3 length: 14 residues. CDR1 SGHRS and CDR2 YFSETQ come from the germline V gene. Here the CDR3 DNA reads TGCGCCAGCAGCTTAGGACCATCAACGGAGACCCAGTACTTC. It is translated as CASSLGPSTETQYF. The full variable domain, rest sourced from reference TRBV5-1 and TRBJ2-5, is KAGVTQTPRYLIKTRGQQVTLSCSPISGHRSVSWYQQTPGQGLQFLFEYFSETQRNKGNFPGRFSGRQFSNSRSEMNVSTLELGDSALYLCASSLGPSTETQYFGPGTRLLVL.

The gene calls are TRBV7-2 and TRBJ2-7; a possible D gene is TRBD2 (5 bases). Germline values: CDR1 SGHTA, CDR2 FQGNSA. The CDR3 is 13 amino acids. V shed 6 bases and J shed 6 bases, with 15 bases lying between them. DNA for the CDR3: TGTGCCAGCAGTTTACTAGTGTTGGGCGAGCAGTACTTC. Residues: CASSLLVLGEQYF.

The chain couples TRBV7-2 to TRBJ2-7, with TRBD1 as a possible D gene (6 bases). Looked up from germline, CDR1 is SGHTA and CDR2 is FQGNSA. The CDR3 has 14 amino acids. V dropped 2 bases and J dropped 6 bases, with 14 bases sitting between them. The CDR3 DNA is TGTGCCAGCAGCTTAATAGGGGGAAGGGTCGAGCAGTACTTC. Protein: CASSLIGGRVEQYF.

At least ten counts were recorded for this clonotype. The rearrangement joins TRBV29-1 to TRBJ2-5; a possible D gene is TRBD1 (5 bases). Looked up from germline, CDR1 is SQVTM and CDR2 is ANQGSEA. The CDR3 runs to 12 residues. The V and J ends lost 2 bases and 2 bases respectively, with 6 bases between them. The CDR3 nucleotides read TGCAGCGTTGAAAAGGGGCAAGAGACCCAGTACTTC. Protein sequence: CSVEKGQETQYF. Full variable domain (remainder filled in from reference TRBV29-1 and TRBJ2-5): SAVISQKPSRDICQRGTSLTIQCQVDSQVTMMFWYRQQPGQSLTLIATANQGSEATYESGFVIDKFPISRPNLTFSTLTVSNMSPEDSSIYLCSVEKGQETQYFGPGTRLLVL.

The chain uses TRBV5-8 and TRBJ1-1; tentatively, D is TRBD1 (5 bases). This CDR3 is built from 17 residues. Germline V gene data show CDR1 as SGHTS and CDR2 as YDEGEE. Trimming removed 3 bases at V and 5 bases at J, with 23 bases between. In nucleotides, the CDR3 is TGTGCCAGCAGCTCGTACGGGACCGCCGAACTGAGGACTGAAGCTTTCTTT. Translation gives CASSSYGTAELRTEAFF.

The chain couples TRBV6-1 to TRBJ2-3; TRBD2 matches 11 bases. Germline CDR1 MNHNS, CDR2 SASEGT. The length of the CDR3 is 19 residues. After removal of 7 bases from V and 8 bases from J, the junction contained 23 bases not matched to a gene. The CDR3 sequence: CASTLTGTSGVNGLGTQYF. The CDR3 nucleotides are TGTGCCAGCACCCTAACGGGGACTAGCGGAGTCAATGGCCTGGGTACGCAGTATTTT.

The V gene is TRBV20-1, the J gene TRBJ2-2, with 12 bases identical to TRBD2. V dropped 4 bases and J dropped 4; count of bases not matched to a gene: 7. The CDR3 runs 16 residues. Germline assignment: CDR1 DFQATT and CDR2 SNEGSKA (reference sequence). CDR3 in amino acids: CSATVSGLAGTGELFF. The DNA of the CDR3 is TGCAGTGCTACGGTTTCGGGACTAGCGGGCACCGGGGAGCTGTTTTTT.

J is TRBJ2-3 and V is TRBV29-1; D remains ambiguous. The V end was cut by 3 bases, the J end by 4 bases, with 11 bases between. CDR3 length: 13 amino acids. Germline lookup yields CDR1 SQVTM and CDR2 ANQGSEA. CDR3 residues: CSVEPRAPDTQYF. Here the CDR3 DNA reads TGCAGCGTTGAGCCCCGGGCCCCAGATACGCAGTATTTT.

The V call is TRBV18, the J call TRBJ2-6; no clear D gene. CDR1 KGHSH and CDR2 LQKENI come from the germline V gene. Deletions cut 3 bases from V and 11 bases from J, with 17 bases between. This CDR3 has 15 amino acids. For the CDR3, the DNA is TGTGCCAGCTCACCTTTTGTTCCCAGGATTCACGTCCTGACTTTC. Protein sequence: CASSPFVPRIHVLTF.

Only a few counts were recorded for this clonotype. This rearrangement joins TRBV12-3 or TRBV12-4 to TRBJ1-4; D unclear. V shed 3 bases and J shed 10 bases, with 15 bases lying between them. The CDR3 is 14 amino acids. The CDR3 reads CASSFMAGWGKLFF. The CDR3 DNA sequence: TGTGCCAGCAGTTTCATGGCAGGTTGGGGAAAACTGTTTTTT.

This clonotype was observed a handful of times. The J gene is TRBJ1-3, the V gene TRBV5-5; 8 positions match TRBD1. The CDR3 is made up of 17 amino acids. V lost 0 bases to trimming and J lost 1 base; unmatched junction nucleotides: 6. Looked up from germline, CDR1 is SGHKS and CDR2 is YYEKEE (reference sequence). CDR3 sequence: CASSLGWTGPSGNTIYF. CDR3 nucleotide sequence: TGTGCCAGCAGCTTGGGCTGGACAGGGCCTTCTGGAAACACCATATATTTT.

This chain links TRBV5-1 with TRBJ1-6; TRBD1 agrees at 7 bases. Germline lookup yields CDR1 SGHRS and CDR2 YFSETQ. J gave up 7 bases and V 7 bases, and 8 bases lay outside the gene matches. The CDR3 covers 14 residues. CDR3 in DNA: TGCGCCAGCCTAAGGACAGGCCGCAATTCACCCCTCCACTTT. This gives the protein CASLRTGRNSPLHF.

The chain joins TRBV18 to TRBJ1-2, with D unresolved. The CDR3 consists of 14 residues. V was pared by 1 base and J by 5 bases, with 11 bases between. Per the germline V gene, CDR1 is KGHSH and CDR2 is LQKENI. The CDR3 coding sequence is TGTGCCAGCTCACCACTAGAGGTTAATTATGGCTACACCTTC. It translates to CASSPLEVNYGYTF.

V and J are TRBV29-1 and TRBJ2-7, with TRBD2 identical over 8 bases. Trimming removed 2 bases from V and 7 bases from J; junction bases left unmatched: 10. Per germline, CDR1 SQVTM and CDR2 ANQGSEA. The CDR3 consists of 14 residues. The CDR3 loop reads CSVEKGGRMGEQYF. The DNA for the CDR3 is TGCAGCGTTGAAAAGGGCGGGAGGATGGGGGAGCAGTACTTC.

This clonotype was found many times. The chain employs TRBV12-3 or TRBV12-4 and TRBJ2-1, with no clear D. The CDR3 is 16 residues long. The V end lost 4 bases, the J end lost 9 bases, and 22 bases lay between the germline ends. CDR3 nucleotide sequence: TGTGCCAGCAGTTCCCACTCCAATGGAAAGAGGAGTGAGCAGTTCTTC. Amino acids: CASSSHSNGKRSEQFF.

This chain uses TRBV12-3 or TRBV12-4 with TRBJ1-2; D gene ambiguous. This CDR3 has 15 residues. Trimming pared 5 bases from V and 4 bases from J, leaving 17 bases between. The DNA of the CDR3 is TGTGCCAGCAGTCCTACTGGACCCGGTACCTATGGCTACACCTTC. The encoded protein is CASSPTGPGTYGYTF.

This clonotype was counted ten times or more. The chain carries TRBV4-1 and TRBJ2-3; D is ambiguous. The CDR3 totals 15 residues. V was clipped by 4 bases and J by 0 bases, with 11 bases between them. CDR1 is MGHRA and CDR2 is YSYEKL in the germline V gene. DNA for the CDR3: TGCGCCAGCAGCCTGGCCATTCTTAGCACAGATACGCAGTATTTT. Translating it yields CASSLAILSTDTQYF.

The chain couples TRBV27 to TRBJ2-7; D is perhaps TRBD1 or TRBD2 (5 bases each). CDR3 size: 13 residues. Germline loops: CDR1 MNHEY, CDR2 SMNVEV (reference sequence). V shed 2 bases and J shed 3 bases, with 8 bases lying between them. This CDR3 is CASSLMRGYEQYF. The CDR3 bases are TGTGCCAGCAGTTTAATGAGGGGCTACGAGCAGTACTTC.

The chain carries TRBV6-1 and TRBJ2-5; D is uncertain. V lost 2 bases and J lost 5, with 6 bases in between. Germline CDR1 and CDR2: MNHNS and SASEGT. The CDR3 is made up of 12 amino acids. In DNA form, the CDR3 reads TGTGCCAGCAGTGAACTCAGGGAGACCCAGTACTTC. Amino acids: CASSELRETQYF.

This clonotype has a single count. The chain uses TRBV6-2 or TRBV6-3 and TRBJ2-2; D is unresolved. Germline CDR1 reads MNHEY; CDR2 reads SVGEGT. Trimming took off 3 bases at V and 6 bases at J, with 14 bases between the two ends. The CDR3 spans 15 residues. CDR3 sequence: CASSYLIVPPGELFF. CDR3 in DNA: TGTGCCAGCAGTTATTTGATAGTCCCTCCCGGGGAGCTGTTTTTT.

The genes are TRBV14 and TRBJ2-1, with 10 bases that match TRBD1. This CDR3 comprises 13 residues. Losses at the gene ends were 4 bases for V and 9 bases for J; bases not matched to a gene: 3. CDR1 and CDR2 (germline): SGHDN, FVKESK. In DNA, the CDR3 is TGTGCCAGCAGCCTGACAGGGGGCACTGAGCAGTTCTTC. As protein: CASSLTGGTEQFF.

This clonotype occurred many times. This chain links TRBV20-1 with TRBJ2-7; 11 bases are a match to TRBD2. The CDR3 spans 15 residues. V lost 3 bases, J lost 0 bases, and 4 bases stayed unmatched. The V gene's germline CDR1 is DFQATT and CDR2 SNEGSKA (reference sequence). The CDR3, as DNA: TGCAGTGCTAGTGGGCTAGCGGGAGGCTCCTACGAGCAGTACTTC. This codes for CSASGLAGGSYEQYF.

V is TRBV5-6 and J is TRBJ1-6, with TRBD1 identical over 8 bases. CDR3 length equals 14 residues. Germline trimming cut 4 bases from V and 8 bases from J; bases unmatched to any gene: 5. CDR1 and CDR2 from the germline V gene are SGHDT and YYEEEE. This chain's CDR3 is CASSIGQGHSPLHF. CDR3 nucleotides: TGTGCCAGCAGCATCGGACAGGGCCATTCACCCCTCCACTTT.

CDR3 sequence: CATSELKFTSANNEQFF. The CDR3, as DNA: TGTGCCACCAGTGAATTGAAGTTTACTAGCGCAAACAATGAGCAGTTCTTC. The chain joins TRBV24-1 to TRBJ2-1; 7 bases agree with TRBD2. V trimming: 4 bases; J trimming: 5 bases; junction bases outside the gene matches: 13. There are 17 residues in the CDR3. The germline V gene has CDR1 KGHDR and CDR2 SFDVKD.

The chain combines TRBV2 with TRBJ2-1; 10 positions match TRBD1. CDR1 and CDR2 from the germline V gene are SNHLY and FYNNEI. J gave up 8 bases and V 6 bases, and 4 bases lay outside the gene matches. The CDR3 has 13 residues. The CDR3 here is CASRPGTGDEQFF. The CDR3 DNA follows: TGTGCCAGCAGGCCCGGGACAGGGGATGAGCAGTTCTTC.